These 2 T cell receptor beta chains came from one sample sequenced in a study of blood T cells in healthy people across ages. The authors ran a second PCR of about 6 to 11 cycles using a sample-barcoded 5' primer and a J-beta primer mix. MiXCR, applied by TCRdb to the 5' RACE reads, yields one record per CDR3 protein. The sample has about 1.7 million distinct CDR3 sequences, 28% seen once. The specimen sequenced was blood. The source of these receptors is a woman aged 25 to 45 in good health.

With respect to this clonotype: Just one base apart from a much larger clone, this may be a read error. Written as DNA, the CDR3 is TGTGCCACCAGGGATTCCCCGGCGGAGACCCAGTACTTC. Translation: CATRDSPAETQYF. V is TRBV24-1 and J is TRBJ2-5; D gene unclear. From germline, CDR1 is KGHDR and CDR2 SFDVKD. This CDR3 has 13 amino acids.

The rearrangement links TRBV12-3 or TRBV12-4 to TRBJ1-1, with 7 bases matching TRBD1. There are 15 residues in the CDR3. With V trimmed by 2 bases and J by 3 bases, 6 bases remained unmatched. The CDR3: CASSLITGEDTEAFF. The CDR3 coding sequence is TGTGCCAGCAGTTTAATTACAGGGGAGGACACTGAAGCTTTCTTT.